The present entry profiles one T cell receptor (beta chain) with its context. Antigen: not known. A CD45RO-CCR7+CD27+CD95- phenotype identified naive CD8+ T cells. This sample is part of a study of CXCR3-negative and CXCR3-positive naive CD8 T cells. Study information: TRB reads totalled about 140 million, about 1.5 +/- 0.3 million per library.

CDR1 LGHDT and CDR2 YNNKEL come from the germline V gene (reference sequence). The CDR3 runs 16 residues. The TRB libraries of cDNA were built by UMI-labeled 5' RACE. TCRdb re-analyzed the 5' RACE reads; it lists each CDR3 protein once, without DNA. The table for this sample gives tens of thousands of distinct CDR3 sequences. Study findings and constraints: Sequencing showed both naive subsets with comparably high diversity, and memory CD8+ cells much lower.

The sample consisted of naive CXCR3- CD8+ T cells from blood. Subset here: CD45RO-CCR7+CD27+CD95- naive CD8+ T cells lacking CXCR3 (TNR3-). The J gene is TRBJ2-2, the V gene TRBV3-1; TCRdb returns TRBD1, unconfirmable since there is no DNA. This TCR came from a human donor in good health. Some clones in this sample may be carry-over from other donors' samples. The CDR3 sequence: CASSPPRGANTGELFF. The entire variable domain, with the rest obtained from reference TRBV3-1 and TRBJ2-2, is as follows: DTAVSQTPKYLVTQMGNDKSIKCEQNLGHDTMYWYKQDSKKFLKIMFSYNNKELIINETVPNRFSPKSPDKAHLNLHINSLELGDSAVYFCASSPPRGANTGELFFGEGSRLTVL.